This TCR beta chain was obtained from a study of regulatory T cells in long-lasting Graves disease. Trimming took 7 bases from V and 3 from J, leaving 15 bases between them. Per germline, CDR1 MNHEY and CDR2 SMNVEV (reference sequence). This CDR3 comprises 14 residues. Time point defined: persistent/refractory GD, antithyroid drugs over 5 years with positive TRAb. Isolated PBMC RNA provided the starting material for the TCR library. Arm-PCR with iRepertoire HTBI primers amplified the CDR3 regions for these TCR beta libraries. TCRdb re-called the multiplex PCR reads with MiXCR, one entry per CDR3 protein. The table lists approximately 360,000 distinct CDR3 sequences, less than 30% of them singletons, with around 30% in the top ten.

The chain links TRBV27 to TRBJ1-2; no firm D call. This specimen consisted of peripheral blood mononuclear cells (PBMCs), obtained when the disease was refractory, from a patient treated with antithyroid drugs. This TCR was sampled from a woman between 35 and 50 years old with Graves disease. The CDR3 protein is CASMNPGTDYGYTF. The CDR3 region has the DNA TGTGCCAGCATGAATCCAGGCACTGACTATGGCTACACCTTC.